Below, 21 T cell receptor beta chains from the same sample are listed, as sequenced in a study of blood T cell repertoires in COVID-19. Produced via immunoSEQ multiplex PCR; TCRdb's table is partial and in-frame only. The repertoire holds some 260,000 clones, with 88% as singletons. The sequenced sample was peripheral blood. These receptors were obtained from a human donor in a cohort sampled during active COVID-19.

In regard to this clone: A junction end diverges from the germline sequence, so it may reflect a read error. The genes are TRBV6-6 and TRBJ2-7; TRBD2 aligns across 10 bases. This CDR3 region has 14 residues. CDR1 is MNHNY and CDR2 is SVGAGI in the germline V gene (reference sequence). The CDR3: CASLAGDSSHEQYF. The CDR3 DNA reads TGTGCCAGCCTAGCGGGGGATAGCTCCCACGAGCAGTACTTC.

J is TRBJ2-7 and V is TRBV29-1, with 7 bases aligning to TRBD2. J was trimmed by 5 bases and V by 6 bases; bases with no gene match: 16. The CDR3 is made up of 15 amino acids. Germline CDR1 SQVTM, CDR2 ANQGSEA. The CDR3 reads CSVRLVGGIVHEQYF. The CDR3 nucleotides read TGCAGCGTCCGCCTAGTGGGGGGGATCGTCCACGAGCAGTACTTC.

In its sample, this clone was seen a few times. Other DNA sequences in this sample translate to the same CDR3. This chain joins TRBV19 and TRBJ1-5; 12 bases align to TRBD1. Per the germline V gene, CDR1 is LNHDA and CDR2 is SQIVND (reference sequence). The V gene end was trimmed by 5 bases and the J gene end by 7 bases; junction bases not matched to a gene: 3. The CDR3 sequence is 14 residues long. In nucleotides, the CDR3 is TGTGCCAGTAGTGGGACAGGGGGCGGGCAGCCCCAGCATTTT. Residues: CASSGTGGGQPQHF.

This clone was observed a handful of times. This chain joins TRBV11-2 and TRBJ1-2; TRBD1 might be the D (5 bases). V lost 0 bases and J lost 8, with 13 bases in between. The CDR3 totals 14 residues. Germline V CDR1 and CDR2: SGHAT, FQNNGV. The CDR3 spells CASSLDGALGGYTF. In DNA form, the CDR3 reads TGTGCCAGCAGCTTAGATGGGGCCCTTGGGGGCTACACCTTC.

CDR3 residues: CASSNRQGVTDTQYF. CDR3 sequence (DNA): TGTGCCAGTAGTAATCGACAGGGGGTTACAGATACGCAGTATTTT. The chain joins TRBV19 to TRBJ2-3, with 9 bases matching TRBD1. This CDR3 is built from 15 residues. The germline CDR1 and CDR2 sequences are LNHDA and SQIVND (reference sequence). Trimming at V came to 4 bases and at J to 3 bases, leaving 5 bases not matched to a gene.

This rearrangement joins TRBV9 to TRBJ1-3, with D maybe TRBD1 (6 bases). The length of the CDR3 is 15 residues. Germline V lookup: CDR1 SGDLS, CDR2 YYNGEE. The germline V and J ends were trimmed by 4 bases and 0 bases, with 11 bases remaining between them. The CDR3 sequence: CASSTRDTSGNTIYF. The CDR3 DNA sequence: TGTGCCAGCAGCACCAGGGACACCTCTGGAAACACCATATATTTT.

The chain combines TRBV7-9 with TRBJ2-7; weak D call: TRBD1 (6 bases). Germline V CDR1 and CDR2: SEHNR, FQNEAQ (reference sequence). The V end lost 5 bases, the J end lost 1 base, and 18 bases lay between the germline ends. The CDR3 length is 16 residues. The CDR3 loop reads CASSRLTGHFSYEQYF. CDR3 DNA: TGTGCCAGCAGCCGCTTGACAGGTCACTTTTCCTACGAGCAGTACTTC.

CDR3 region: CASGGGQGQPQHF. For the CDR3, the DNA is TGCGCCAGCGGGGGGGGACAGGGTCAGCCCCAGCATTTT. The chain joins TRBV10-2 to TRBJ1-5, with 9 bases matching TRBD1. In germline, CDR1 is WSHSY, CDR2 SAAADI. Unmatched junction bases numbered 5, after V lost 8 bases and J lost 6 bases. CDR3 length: 13 residues.

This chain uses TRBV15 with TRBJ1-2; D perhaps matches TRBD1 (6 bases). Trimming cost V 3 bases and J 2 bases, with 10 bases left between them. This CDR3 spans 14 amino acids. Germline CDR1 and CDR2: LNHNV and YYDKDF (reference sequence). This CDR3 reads CATSSGQTNYGYTF. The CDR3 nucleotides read TGTGCCACCAGCAGCGGACAGACCAACTATGGCTACACCTTC.

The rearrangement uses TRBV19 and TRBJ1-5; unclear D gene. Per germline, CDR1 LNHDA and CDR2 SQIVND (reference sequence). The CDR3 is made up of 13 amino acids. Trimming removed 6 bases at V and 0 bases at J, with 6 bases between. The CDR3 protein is CASRQSSNQPQHF. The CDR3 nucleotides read TGTGCCAGTAGACAGAGTAGCAATCAGCCCCAGCATTTT.

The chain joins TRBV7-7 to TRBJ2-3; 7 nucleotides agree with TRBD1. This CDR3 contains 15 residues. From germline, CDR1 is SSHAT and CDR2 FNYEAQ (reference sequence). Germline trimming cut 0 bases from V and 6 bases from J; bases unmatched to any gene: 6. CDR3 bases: TGTGCCAGCAGCTTAGCCCCGACAGGGTCCGATACGCAGTATTTT. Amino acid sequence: CASSLAPTGSDTQYF.

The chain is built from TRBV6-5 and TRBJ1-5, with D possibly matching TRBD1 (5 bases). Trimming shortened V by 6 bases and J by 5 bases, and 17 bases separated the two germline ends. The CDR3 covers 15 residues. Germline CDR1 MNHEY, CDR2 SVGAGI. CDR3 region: CASRSPGGGDQPQHF. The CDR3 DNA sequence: TGTGCCAGCAGGTCCCCGGGCGGAGGGGATCAGCCCCAGCATTTT.

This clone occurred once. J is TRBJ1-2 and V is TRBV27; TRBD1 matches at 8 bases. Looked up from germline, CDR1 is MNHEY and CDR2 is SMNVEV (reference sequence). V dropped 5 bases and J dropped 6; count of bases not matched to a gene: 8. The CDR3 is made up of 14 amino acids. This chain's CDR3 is CASSVGQGLDGYTF. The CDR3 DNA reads TGTGCCAGCAGTGTCGGACAGGGATTGGATGGCTACACCTTC.

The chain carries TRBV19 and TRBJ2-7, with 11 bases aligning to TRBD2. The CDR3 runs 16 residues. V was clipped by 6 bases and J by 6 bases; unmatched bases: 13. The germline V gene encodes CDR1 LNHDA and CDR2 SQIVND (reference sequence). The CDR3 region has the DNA TGTGCCAGTAGCCAACTTAGCGGGAGGGCGGCGTCCGAGCAGTACTTC. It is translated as CASSQLSGRAASEQYF.

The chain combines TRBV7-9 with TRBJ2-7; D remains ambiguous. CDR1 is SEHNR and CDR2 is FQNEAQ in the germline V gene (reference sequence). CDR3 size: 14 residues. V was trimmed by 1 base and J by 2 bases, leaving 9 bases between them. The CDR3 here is CASSLDLQTYEQYF. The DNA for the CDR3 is TGTGCCAGCAGCTTAGACTTACAGACCTACGAGCAGTACTTC.

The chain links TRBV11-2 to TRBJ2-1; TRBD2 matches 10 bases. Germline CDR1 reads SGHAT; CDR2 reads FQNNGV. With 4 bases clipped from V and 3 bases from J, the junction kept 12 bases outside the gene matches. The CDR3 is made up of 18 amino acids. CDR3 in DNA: TGTGCCAGCAGCTCTGGGAATAGCGGGAGGCATTACTACAATGAGCAGTTCTTC. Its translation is CASSSGNSGRHYYNEQFF.

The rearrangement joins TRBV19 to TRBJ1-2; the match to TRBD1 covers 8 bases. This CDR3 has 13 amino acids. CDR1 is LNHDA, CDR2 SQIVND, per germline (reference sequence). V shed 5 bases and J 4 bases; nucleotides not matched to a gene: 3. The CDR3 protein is CASSRDRSYGYTF. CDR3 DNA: TGTGCCAGTAGTCGGGACAGGAGCTATGGCTACACCTTC.

The CDR3 region is CASSQGQGHGELFF. CDR3 sequence (DNA): TGTGCCAGCAGCCAAGGACAGGGACACGGGGAGCTGTTTTTT. The V gene is TRBV3-1 (or the pseudogene TRBV3-2), the J gene TRBJ2-2; TRBD1 matches at 7 bases. Germline lookup yields CDR1 LGHDT and CDR2 YNNKEL (reference sequence). The CDR3 has 14 amino acids. The junction had 3 bases not matched to a gene; V was cut back by 1 base and J by 7 bases.

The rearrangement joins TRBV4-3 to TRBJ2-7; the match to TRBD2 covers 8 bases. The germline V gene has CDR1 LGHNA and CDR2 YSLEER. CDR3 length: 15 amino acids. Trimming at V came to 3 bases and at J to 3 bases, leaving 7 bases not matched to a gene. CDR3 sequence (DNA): TGCGCCAGCAGCCAGGCCCTAGCGGGCCGCTACGAGCAGTACTTC. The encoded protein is CASSQALAGRYEQYF.

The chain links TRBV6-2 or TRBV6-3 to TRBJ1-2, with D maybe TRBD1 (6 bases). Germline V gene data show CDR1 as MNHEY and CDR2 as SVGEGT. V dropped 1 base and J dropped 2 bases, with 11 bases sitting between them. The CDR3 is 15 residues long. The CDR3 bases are TGTGCCAGCAGTTACTACGGACAGCTAAACTATGGCTACACCTTC. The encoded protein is CASSYYGQLNYGYTF.

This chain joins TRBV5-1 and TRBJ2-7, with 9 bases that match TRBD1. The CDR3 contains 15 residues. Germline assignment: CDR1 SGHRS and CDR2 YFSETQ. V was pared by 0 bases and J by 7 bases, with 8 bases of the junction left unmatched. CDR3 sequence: CASSLEDRGGREQYF. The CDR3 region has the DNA TGCGCCAGCAGCTTGGAGGACAGGGGAGGAAGGGAGCAGTACTTC.